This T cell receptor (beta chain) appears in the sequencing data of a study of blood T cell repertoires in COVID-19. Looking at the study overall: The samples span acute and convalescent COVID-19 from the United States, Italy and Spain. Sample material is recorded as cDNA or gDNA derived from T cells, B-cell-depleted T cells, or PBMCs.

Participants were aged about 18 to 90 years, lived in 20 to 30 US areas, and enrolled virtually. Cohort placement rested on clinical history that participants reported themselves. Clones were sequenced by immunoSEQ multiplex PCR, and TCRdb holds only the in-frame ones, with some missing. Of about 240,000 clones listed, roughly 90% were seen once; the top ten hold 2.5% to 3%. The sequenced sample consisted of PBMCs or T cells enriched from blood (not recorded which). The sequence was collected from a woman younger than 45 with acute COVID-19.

The CDR3 sequence: CAISGSPGDTGELFF. The CDR3 DNA sequence: TGTGCCATCAGCGGCTCCCCCGGGGATACCGGGGAGCTGTTTTTT. V and J are TRBV10-3 and TRBJ2-2; D possibly corresponds to TRBD2 (5 bases). V lost 6 bases and J lost 5, with 16 bases in between. Per the germline V gene, CDR1 is ENHRY and CDR2 is SYGVKD. The CDR3 sequence is 15 residues long.